These 16 T cell receptor beta chains share one sample of origin, sequenced in a study of cytomegalovirus exposure and HLA in healthy donors. PCR amplification relied on 60 Vbeta primers (plus 13 Jbeta primers). Repertoires were generated with immunoSEQ multiplex PCR, while TCRdb's copy carries only in-frame clones and drops some. The sample lists 150,000 to 200,000 clones; 75% to 80% were seen once. Sample: PBMCs. These receptors all come from a woman in her 30s in good health and CMV-seropositive.

The DNA of the CDR3 is TGTGCCAGCAGGGGGGGACAGCATAATTCACCCCTCCACTTT. Amino acid sequence: CASRGGQHNSPLHF. The chain has TRBV25-1 and TRBJ1-6, with TRBD1 matching over 7 bases. With V trimmed by 6 bases and J by 5 bases, 4 bases remained unmatched. CDR1 and CDR2 (germline): MGHDK, SYGVNS. The CDR3 has 14 residues.

The chain links TRBV9 to TRBJ2-5; 8 bases are a match to TRBD2. The CDR3 runs to 15 residues. Germline V CDR1 and CDR2: SGDLS, YYNGEE. V shed 3 bases, J shed 5 bases, and the junction held 9 bases outside the gene matches. The CDR3 region is CASSENSGAGETQYF. CDR3 bases: TGTGCCAGCAGCGAGAATAGCGGGGCGGGGGAGACCCAGTACTTC. Looking up the rest from reference TRBV9 and TRBJ2-5 gives the full variable domain: DSGVTQTPKHLITATGQRVTLRCSPRSGDLSVYWYQQSLDQGLQFLIQYYNGEERAKGNILERFSAQQFPDLHSELNLSSLELGDSALYFCASSENSGAGETQYFGPGTRLLVL.

This chain uses TRBV7-9 with TRBJ2-7; possible D gene TRBD2, 6 bases. Germline-derived CDR1 and CDR2 are SEHNR and FQNEAQ (reference sequence). The V and J ends lost 3 bases and 6 bases respectively, with 9 bases between them. The CDR3 loop spans 12 amino acids. The CDR3 loop is CASSLGEAEQYF. The CDR3 DNA is TGTGCCAGCAGCTTGGGGGAGGCCGAGCAGTACTTC.

This clone turned up a few times. This chain joins TRBV25-1 and TRBJ1-1; D might be TRBD1 (5 bases). Germline CDR1 and CDR2: MGHDK and SYGVNS. CDR3 size: 14 residues. The V end was cut by 1 base, the J end by 7 bases, with 13 bases between. CDR3 nucleotides: TGTGCCAGCAGTGAATCGGGGGGACGGAGTGAAGCTTTCTTT. It codes for CASSESGGRSEAFF. The full variable domain, its missing parts supplied by reference TRBV25-1 and TRBJ1-1, is EADIYQTPRYLVIGTGKKITLECSQTMGHDKMYWYQQDPGMELHLIHYSYGVNSTEKGDLSSESTVSRIRTEHFPLTLESARPSHTSQYLCASSESGGRSEAFFGQGTRLTVV.

The chain couples TRBV5-1 to TRBJ2-7; 7 bases fit TRBD2. After removal of 1 base from V and 3 bases from J, the junction contained 4 bases not matched to a gene. This CDR3 has 14 residues. The germline V gene encodes CDR1 SGHRS and CDR2 YFSETQ. CDR3 residues: CASSLKAGDYEQYF. For the CDR3, the DNA is TGCGCCAGCAGCTTGAAGGCGGGGGACTACGAGCAGTACTTC.

The rearrangement joins TRBV27 to TRBJ1-1, with a weak D call TRBD1 (5 bases). The V end was cut by 2 bases, the J end by 0 bases, with 7 bases between. CDR3 size: 14 residues. CDR1 is MNHEY, CDR2 SMNVEV, per germline (reference sequence). CDR3 nucleotides: TGTGCCAGCAGTTTACAGGGATTGAACACTGAAGCTTTCTTT. This translates into CASSLQGLNTEAFF.

This chain connects TRBV6-1 to TRBJ1-6; D is uncertain. The CDR3 covers 14 residues. Germline CDR1 reads MNHNS; CDR2 reads SASEGT. Trimming cost V 11 bases and J 14 bases, with 25 bases left between them. The CDR3 reads CAGKAGFSSLALHF. The DNA of the CDR3 is TGTGCCGGCAAGGCAGGTTTTTCAAGTTTGGCCCTCCACTTT.

The chain has TRBV10-2 and TRBJ1-5, with D perhaps TRBD1 (5 bases). V lost 7 bases and J lost 5, with 12 bases in between. Germline loops: CDR1 WSHSY, CDR2 SAAADI. The CDR3 has 13 amino acids. The CDR3 sequence is CASMGGPHQPQHF. CDR3 coding DNA: TGCGCCAGCATGGGGGGTCCCCATCAGCCCCAGCATTTT.

The rearrangement uses TRBV6-6 and TRBJ1-1; no clear D gene. The V gene lost 6 bases and the J gene lost 8 bases, with 13 bases spanning the gap. This CDR3 has 12 amino acids. In germline, CDR1 is MNHNY, CDR2 SVGAGI (reference sequence). The CDR3 bases are TGTGCCAGCAGCTTCCTGTTGCTAGAAGCTTTCTTT. Translated, it gives CASSFLLLEAFF.

This clone was seen only once. The rearrangement links TRBV30 to TRBJ1-1, with 7 positions matching TRBD1. With 3 bases clipped from V and 0 bases from J, the junction kept 1 base outside the gene matches. The CDR3 length is 13 residues. CDR1 is GTSNPN, CDR2 SVGIG, per germline (reference sequence). The CDR3: CAWRRGLNTEAFF. The CDR3 DNA sequence: TGTGCCTGGAGAAGGGGGCTGAACACTGAAGCTTTCTTT.

A single count supports this clone. V usage is TRBV5-5 and J usage is TRBJ2-5; the D is unclear. The CDR3 is made up of 15 amino acids. V was shortened by 3 bases and J by 1 base, with 13 bases between the two germline ends. CDR1 SGHKS and CDR2 YYEKEE come from the germline V gene (reference sequence). The CDR3 DNA follows: TGTGCCAGCAGCTCGTATCAAGACACCCAAGAGACCCAGTACTTC. Its protein is CASSSYQDTQETQYF. The full variable domain, completed using reference TRBV5-5 and TRBJ2-5, is DAGVTQSPTHLIKTRGQQVTLRCSPISGHKSVSWYQQVLGQGPQFIFQYYEKEERGRGNFPDRFSARQFPNYSSELNVNALLLGDSALYLCASSSYQDTQETQYFGPGTRLLVL.

The chain joins TRBV14 to TRBJ2-5; D is possibly TRBD1 (5 bases). Germline loops: CDR1 SGHDN, CDR2 FVKESK. V was shortened by 1 base and J by 13 bases, with 13 bases between the two germline ends. CDR3 length equals 12 residues. As DNA, the CDR3 is TGTGCCAGCAGCCAAGCTGTTAGTGACAGGTACTTC. Its protein product is CASSQAVSDRYF.

The chain joins TRBV5-6 to TRBJ2-7; perhaps TRBD1 as D (5 bases). Germline V lookup: CDR1 SGHDT, CDR2 YYEEEE. The germline V and J ends were trimmed by 4 bases and 9 bases, with 20 bases remaining between them. This CDR3 contains 14 residues. The CDR3 is CASSNGAGGFRQYF. CDR3 nucleotide sequence: TGTGCCAGCAGCAATGGGGCTGGCGGATTCAGGCAGTACTTC.

The rearrangement links TRBV5-1 to TRBJ2-1; 8 bases are shared with TRBD2. The CDR3 covers 15 residues. Trimming removed 4 bases from V and 8 bases from J; junction bases left unmatched: 11. CDR1 is SGHRS and CDR2 is YFSETQ in the germline V gene. The CDR3 DNA sequence: TGCGCCAGCAGCGTGACCGGGACTAGGGGCGATGAGCAGTTCTTC. Translated: CASSVTGTRGDEQFF. Full variable domain (rest looked up from reference TRBV5-1 and TRBJ2-1): KAGVTQTPRYLIKTRGQQVTLSCSPISGHRSVSWYQQTPGQGLQFLFEYFSETQRNKGNFPGRFSGRQFSNSRSEMNVSTLELGDSALYLCASSVTGTRGDEQFFGPGTRLTVL.

The chain joins TRBV11-2 to TRBJ1-5; weak D call: TRBD1 (6 bases). CDR1 and CDR2 (germline): SGHAT, FQNNGV. CDR3 length equals 16 residues. V was shortened by 0 bases and J by 0 bases, with 9 bases between the two germline ends. The CDR3 DNA sequence: TGTGCCAGCAGCTTAGAAGCAGGGGCTAGCAATCAGCCCCAGCATTTT. Its protein product is CASSLEAGASNQPQHF.

The J gene is TRBJ2-7, the V gene TRBV5-1; TRBD1 is a possible D gene (6 bases). V lost 2 bases to trimming and J lost 5 bases, with 11 bases between them. CDR3 length: 13 residues. CDR1 and CDR2 (germline): SGHRS, YFSETQ. CDR3: CASSLQGRDEQYF. The CDR3 coding sequence is TGCGCCAGCAGCTTACAGGGTAGGGACGAGCAGTACTTC.